Below, 20 T cell receptor beta chains from the same sample are listed, as sequenced in a study of cytomegalovirus exposure and HLA in healthy donors. Vbeta (60) and Jbeta (13) primers were used in the PCR. Here immunoSEQ multiplex PCR was the method, and the copy in TCRdb shows in-frame clones only, minus some. There are 150,000 to 200,000 clones in the sample; more than 75% occur only once, and about 1.5% lies in the top ten. The sample consisted of PBMCs. The receptor set was obtained from a male donor in good health and CMV-seronegative.

The chain is built from TRBV6-4 and TRBJ2-3, with D tentatively TRBD1 (5 bases). CDR1 is MRHNA, CDR2 SNTAGT, per germline. CDR3 length: 11 residues. With 3 bases removed from V and 9 bases from J, the gap between germline ends came to 7 bases. The CDR3 protein is CASSEGLTQYF. The CDR3 region has the DNA TGTGCCAGCAGTGAGGGGCTCACGCAGTATTTT.

V gene TRBV30 combines with J gene TRBJ2-5; possible D gene TRBD2, 6 bases. CDR1 and CDR2 from the germline V gene are GTSNPN and SVGIG (reference sequence). The V end was cut by 5 bases, the J end by 3 bases, with 13 bases between. This CDR3 contains 13 residues. CDR3 region: CAWGAGIKETQYF. Here the CDR3 DNA reads TGTGCCTGGGGGGCGGGGATAAAAGAGACCCAGTACTTC.

The V and J genes are TRBV6-6 and TRBJ1-2; 7 bases line up with TRBD1. CDR3 length equals 14 residues. Germline values: CDR1 MNHNY, CDR2 SVGAGI (reference sequence). V shed 4 bases and J 2 bases; nucleotides not matched to a gene: 4. CDR3 coding DNA: TGTGCCAGCAGTTTACCGACAGGGAACTATGGCTACACCTTC. Translating it yields CASSLPTGNYGYTF.

J is TRBJ1-5 and V is TRBV5-1; D not resolved. The ends were cut back, 0 bases at V and 1 base at J, with 8 bases in the middle. Germline loops: CDR1 SGHRS, CDR2 YFSETQ. This CDR3 comprises 15 residues. The CDR3 reads CASSLEAGSNQPQHF. The CDR3 region has the DNA TGCGCCAGCAGCTTGGAGGCGGGAAGCAATCAGCCCCAGCATTTT.

In the case of this clone: One end of the junction does not line up with germline, which may come from a read error. CDR3 region: CSSSSSYEQYF. The DNA of the CDR3 is TGTTCCAGCAGCTCATCCTACGAGCAGTACTTC. The chain carries TRBV7-9 and TRBJ2-7; unclear D gene. The CDR3 has 11 amino acids. Germline V gene sequence: CDR1 SEHNR, CDR2 FQNEAQ (reference sequence).

The sample holds one count of this clone. This chain connects TRBV18 to TRBJ1-2; D gene uncertain. CDR1 is KGHSH and CDR2 is LQKENI in the germline V gene. The CDR3 is made up of 11 amino acids. V lost 6 bases and J 8 bases, leaving 10 bases between the germline ends. In DNA form, the CDR3 reads TGTGCCAGCTCCTGGACTGAAGGCTACACCTTC. Encoded protein: CASSWTEGYTF.

This chain uses TRBV6-6 with TRBJ2-7; tentatively, D is TRBD1 (6 bases). The CDR3 is 13 residues long. Looked up from germline, CDR1 is MNHNY and CDR2 is SVGAGI (reference sequence). The V gene lost 5 bases and the J gene lost 0 bases, with 8 bases spanning the gap. The CDR3 loop is CASSTGLSYEQYF. The DNA for the CDR3 is TGTGCCAGCAGTACAGGGCTCTCCTACGAGCAGTACTTC.

The chain couples TRBV11-1 to TRBJ1-2; no firm D call. The CDR3 consists of 13 residues. Germline loops: CDR1 SGHAT, CDR2 FQDESV (reference sequence). V was cut by 5 bases and J by 2 bases, with 9 bases left in between. The CDR3 region is CASSGLPNYGYTF. The CDR3 nucleotides are TGTGCCAGCAGCGGACTCCCGAACTATGGCTACACCTTC.

The chain links TRBV7-2 to TRBJ2-6; D is ambiguous. V was clipped by 2 bases and J by 4 bases, with 6 bases between them. The CDR3 is 14 amino acids. The germline V gene has CDR1 SGHTA and CDR2 FQGNSA. CDR3 sequence (DNA): TGTGCCAGCAGCTTAAACTCAGGGGCCAACGTCCTGACTTTC. Amino acid sequence: CASSLNSGANVLTF.

The chain links TRBV7-3 to TRBJ2-3; D might be TRBD2 (5 bases). The CDR3 is 13 residues long. V lost 5 bases to trimming and J lost 2 bases, with 8 bases between them. Germline V gene data show CDR1 as SGHTA and CDR2 as FQGTGA. CDR3: CASSIDYTDTQYF. The CDR3 DNA is TGTGCCAGCAGCATAGACTACACAGATACGCAGTATTTT.

The chain couples TRBV27 to TRBJ2-7; 11 bases are shared with TRBD2. This CDR3 spans 19 amino acids. V dropped 3 bases and J dropped 0; count of bases not matched to a gene: 13. Germline-derived CDR1 and CDR2 are MNHEY and SMNVEV (reference sequence). The CDR3 DNA sequence: TGTGCCAGCAGTTTTCTGCTAGCGGGGGGATTACCGAGCTCCTACGAGCAGTACTTC. Its translation is CASSFLLAGGLPSSYEQYF.

This sequence joins TRBV10-3 and TRBJ2-1; possibly TRBD1 for D (5 bases). With 2 bases removed from V and 8 bases from J, the gap between germline ends came to 22 bases. The length of the CDR3 is 17 residues. From germline, CDR1 is ENHRY and CDR2 SYGVKD. Written as DNA, the CDR3 is TGTGCCATCAGTGAGAGGTCGGGCAGGGCCCTTGGGGATGAGCAGTTCTTC. Amino acids: CAISERSGRALGDEQFF.

The chain is built from TRBV27 and TRBJ1-2; 10 bases fit TRBD1. The V segment lost 3 bases and the J segment 4 bases; nucleotides outside the gene matches: 2. This CDR3 has 14 residues. Germline V lookup: CDR1 MNHEY, CDR2 SMNVEV (reference sequence). CDR3 nucleotides: TGTGCCAGCAGTTTTGGGACAGGGGTCTATGGCTACACCTTC. Translating it yields CASSFGTGVYGYTF.

This rearrangement joins TRBV2 to TRBJ2-1, with TRBD1 matching over 8 bases. J lost 4 bases, V lost 2 bases, and 4 bases had no gene match. Germline V gene data show CDR1 as SNHLY and CDR2 as FYNNEI. The CDR3 is made up of 15 amino acids. This chain's CDR3 is CASSEKGQVYNEQFF. The CDR3 nucleotides read TGTGCCAGCAGTGAAAAGGGACAGGTATACAATGAGCAGTTCTTC.

The chain has TRBV5-1 and TRBJ2-1; maybe TRBD1 (6 bases). The germline V gene encodes CDR1 SGHRS and CDR2 YFSETQ. Trimming pared 7 bases from V and 0 bases from J, leaving 14 bases between. The CDR3 covers 15 residues. CDR3 DNA sequence: TGCGCCAGCGAGGACAGTCCCTTCTCCTACAATGAGCAGTTCTTC. This gives the protein CASEDSPFSYNEQFF.

This chain uses TRBV5-1 with TRBJ2-6, with 7 bases identical to TRBD1. CDR3 length: 18 residues. Trimming took 0 bases from V and 3 from J; bases not matched to a gene: 9. Germline CDR1 SGHRS, CDR2 YFSETQ. The CDR3: CASSLGGEGGHGANVLTF. CDR3 in DNA: TGCGCCAGCAGCTTGGGGGGTGAAGGGGGCCATGGGGCCAACGTCCTGACTTTC. Combining the CDR3 with reference TRBV5-1 and TRBJ2-6 gives the whole variable domain KAGVTQTPRYLIKTRGQQVTLSCSPISGHRSVSWYQQTPGQGLQFLFEYFSETQRNKGNFPGRFSGRQFSNSRSEMNVSTLELGDSALYLCASSLGGEGGHGANVLTFGAGSRLTVL.

The chain recombines TRBV4-2 with TRBJ1-1, with D tentatively TRBD1 (6 bases). Between the trimmed V and J ends, which lost 0 bases and 7 bases, there was a span of 18 bases. This CDR3 region has 16 residues. Per the germline V gene, CDR1 is LGHNA and CDR2 is YNFKEQ. This CDR3 is CASSQDVQGLGREAFF. The CDR3 region has the DNA TGTGCCAGCAGCCAAGACGTCCAGGGGCTGGGTCGTGAAGCTTTCTTT.

This chain links TRBV9 with TRBJ2-2; D is possibly TRBD1 (6 bases). The CDR3 contains 15 residues. CDR1 is SGDLS, CDR2 YYNGEE, per germline. V lost 4 bases and J 4 bases, leaving 14 bases between the germline ends. DNA of the CDR3: TGTGCCAGCAGCCCACAGGGTACAGCCACCGGGGAGCTGTTTTTT. It encodes CASSPQGTATGELFF.

This chain connects TRBV7-2 to TRBJ1-2; TRBD1 aligns across 8 bases. This CDR3 region has 15 residues. Germline V gene lookup returns CDR1 SGHTA and CDR2 FQGNSA. The J segment lost 5 bases and the V segment lost 3 bases, leaving 8 bases of the junction unmatched. For the CDR3, the DNA is TGTGCCAGCAGCTTCGCAACGGACAGGGAATATGGCTACACCTTC. It translates to CASSFATDREYGYTF. Using reference TRBV7-2 and TRBJ1-2 for the parts outside the CDR3, the full variable domain is GAGVSQSPSNKVTEKGKDVELRCDPISGHTALYWYRQSLGQGLEFLIYFQGNSAPDKSGLPSDRFSAERTGGSVSTLTIQRTQQEDSAVYLCASSFATDREYGYTFGSGTRLTVV.

The chain employs TRBV4-3 and TRBJ1-2; 10 nucleotides match TRBD1. J was trimmed by 2 bases and V by 4 bases; bases with no gene match: 4. CDR3 length: 15 residues. Germline V gene lookup returns CDR1 LGHNA and CDR2 YSLEER. The DNA of the CDR3 is TGCGCCAGCAGCCGCTCGGGACAGGGGAACTATGGCTACACCTTC. It encodes CASSRSGQGNYGYTF.